What follows are 24 T cell receptor beta chains derived from one specimen sequenced in a study of cytomegalovirus exposure and HLA in healthy donors. A multiplex PCR was run with 60 Vbeta primers and 13 Jbeta primers. Here immunoSEQ multiplex PCR was the method, and the copy in TCRdb shows in-frame clones only, minus some. The table has 150,000 or so clones, over 60% seen once. The sequencing sample was made of PBMCs. The receptors come from a woman aged 18-29 years in good health and CMV-seronegative.

The V gene is TRBV6-1, the J gene TRBJ2-1; possible D gene TRBD2, 6 bases. The germline gives CDR1 MNHNS, CDR2 SASEGT. Between the trimmed V and J ends, which lost 6 bases and 2 bases, there was a span of 11 bases. This CDR3 contains 14 residues. The CDR3 loop is CASRDSGPYNEQFF. Here the CDR3 DNA reads TGTGCCAGCAGGGATAGCGGTCCCTACAATGAGCAGTTCTTC.

The J gene is TRBJ1-2, the V gene TRBV15; no reliable D call. CDR1 and CDR2 (germline): LNHNV, YYDKDF (reference sequence). The CDR3 loop spans 14 amino acids. V lost 1 base to trimming and J lost 4 bases, with 10 bases between them. In nucleotides, the CDR3 is TGTGCCACCAGCAGAGCTGCGGCCCCCTATGGCTACACCTTC. Its protein is CATSRAAAPYGYTF.

The chain carries TRBV2 and TRBJ2-7, with 9 bases aligning to TRBD1. The CDR3 sequence is 15 residues long. The germline V gene has CDR1 SNHLY and CDR2 FYNNEI. The junction had 9 bases not matched to a gene; V was cut back by 6 bases and J by 3 bases. DNA of the CDR3: TGTGCCAGCAGGGATCCGGGACAGGGTTACTACGAGCAGTACTTC. Protein: CASRDPGQGYYEQYF. The full variable domain, with the rest looked up from reference TRBV2 and TRBJ2-7, is EPEVTQTPSHQVTQMGQEVILRCVPISNHLYFYWYRQILGQKVEFLVSFYNNEISEKSEIFDDQFSVERPDGSNFTLKIRSTKLEDSAMYFCASRDPGQGYYEQYFGPGTRLTVT.

Points on this clone: Other nucleotide sequences in the sample specify the same CDR3. CDR3 DNA sequence: TGTGCCAGCAGTCAGATAGCGGAGTACACAGATACGCAGTATTTT. Protein product: CASSQIAEYTDTQYF. J is TRBJ2-3 and V is TRBV6-5, with D perhaps TRBD2 (6 bases). The V gene lost 5 bases and the J gene lost 2 bases, with 14 bases spanning the gap. This CDR3 spans 15 amino acids. Germline loops: CDR1 MNHEY, CDR2 SVGAGI.

This clone has just one count. This chain uses TRBV5-6 with TRBJ1-1, with 7 bases that match TRBD1. The ends lost 5 bases at V and 5 bases at J; junction bases unmatched: 12. Germline assignment: CDR1 SGHDT and CDR2 YYEEEE. The CDR3 contains 15 residues. The CDR3 DNA follows: TGTGCCAGCAGGGGCCTAGAGGGGGCGATAACTGAAGCTTTCTTT. Translated, it gives CASRGLEGAITEAFF.

The sample holds one count of this clone. V gene TRBV7-2 combines with J gene TRBJ1-2; maybe TRBD1 (5 bases). Per the germline V gene, CDR1 is SGHTA and CDR2 is FQGNSA. CDR3 length equals 15 residues. V lost 3 bases, J lost 2 bases, and 13 bases lay in between. The DNA of the CDR3 is TGTGCCAGCAGCTTGGATGCAGGGTGGAACTATGGCTACACCTTC. It is translated as CASSLDAGWNYGYTF.

The chain combines TRBV27 with TRBJ1-5, with D perhaps matching TRBD1 (6 bases). This CDR3 has 15 residues. Germline V gene data show CDR1 as MNHEY and CDR2 as SMNVEV (reference sequence). Trimming left V 4 bases short and J 6 bases short, with 16 bases between. The CDR3 DNA reads TGTGCCAGCAGTTATCGAGGGGGGGGACGTCAGCCCCAGCATTTT. Amino acids: CASSYRGGGRQPQHF.

This clone was observed a few times. The chain recombines TRBV6-5 with TRBJ2-5; D perhaps matches TRBD1 (6 bases). Germline lookup yields CDR1 MNHEY and CDR2 SVGAGI. Trimming left V 6 bases short and J 8 bases short, with 19 bases between. The CDR3 contains 14 residues. CDR3 nucleotide sequence: TGTGCCAGCAGCGTACAGGGCCCGGGGAGCACCCAGTACTTC. It is translated as CASSVQGPGSTQYF.

The V call is TRBV6-1, the J call TRBJ1-1; 10 nucleotides agree with TRBD1. This CDR3 has 15 residues. Germline V gives CDR1 MNHNS, CDR2 SASEGT. Unmatched junction bases numbered 2, after V lost 3 bases and J lost 1 base. CDR3 DNA sequence: TGTGCCAGCAGTGACCGACAGGGGGCGAACACTGAAGCTTTCTTT. Protein sequence: CASSDRQGANTEAFF.

The rearrangement links TRBV18 to TRBJ2-7, with 9 bases fitting TRBD1. The CDR3 is made up of 16 amino acids. Trimming at V came to 2 bases and at J to 4 bases, leaving 9 bases not matched to a gene. The germline V gene encodes CDR1 KGHSH and CDR2 LQKENI. The CDR3 DNA sequence: TGTGCCAGCTCACCAAGCGGAGCGACAGGGGGGTACGAGCAGTACTTC. This translates into CASSPSGATGGYEQYF.

This clone was recorded a few times. The same CDR3 also results from other DNA sequences found in this sample. The V call is TRBV21-1, the J call TRBJ1-5; TRBD1 is the table's D call and was not checked against the DNA. TRBV21-1 is termed a pseudogene. CDR3 length equals 15 residues. CDR3 sequence (DNA): TGTGCCAGCAGCAAAGACAGGGCTAGCAATCAGCCCCAGCATTTT. Its protein is CASSKDRASNQPQHF.

V gene TRBV11-3 combines with J gene TRBJ2-1; 7 positions match TRBD2. This CDR3 is built from 17 residues. Germline V gives CDR1 SGHNT, CDR2 YENEEA. V lost 4 bases, J lost 7 bases, and 16 bases stayed unmatched. CDR3 nucleotide sequence: TGTGCCAGCAGCTCTCTCCGGGAGCGGGAAAGGGGAAATGAGCAGTTCTTC. Translation: CASSSLRERERGNEQFF.

The J gene is TRBJ2-1, the V gene TRBV5-6; TRBD2 aligns across 12 bases. This CDR3 spans 15 amino acids. J lost 8 bases, V lost 4 bases, and 7 bases had no gene match. Germline V gene sequence: CDR1 SGHDT, CDR2 YYEEEE. CDR3 sequence reads: CASSLTSGSGYEQFF. The CDR3 DNA is TGTGCCAGCAGCCTGACTAGCGGGAGTGGATATGAGCAGTTCTTC.

This chain joins TRBV5-4 and TRBJ2-5; 8 bases agree with TRBD2. Trimming at V came to 1 base and at J to 2 bases, leaving 4 bases not matched to a gene. The CDR3 covers 15 residues. Germline V gene lookup returns CDR1 SGHNT and CDR2 YYREEE (reference sequence). CDR3 DNA sequence: TGTGCCAGCAGCTTGCCGGCGGGGGGACAAGAGACCCAGTACTTC. Amino acid sequence: CASSLPAGGQETQYF. Filled out from reference TRBV5-4 and TRBJ2-5, the complete variable domain reads ETGVTQSPTHLIKTRGQQVTLRCSSQSGHNTVSWYQQALGQGPQFIFQYYREEENGRGNFPPRFSGLQFPNYSSELNVNALELDDSALYLCASSLPAGGQETQYFGPGTRLLVL.

The chain joins TRBV6-1 to TRBJ1-2, with 10 bases lining up with TRBD1. In germline, CDR1 is MNHNS, CDR2 SASEGT. Trimming took 1 base from V and 4 from J; bases not matched to a gene: 6. The CDR3 runs to 16 residues. CDR3 region: CASSEEETGGLYGYTF. The CDR3 DNA follows: TGTGCCAGCAGTGAAGAGGAGACAGGGGGCCTCTATGGCTACACCTTC.

This clone has more than one count but fewer than ten. The rearrangement joins TRBV7-9 to TRBJ2-1; 9 bases line up with TRBD2. Germline CDR1 is SEHNR and CDR2 is FQNEAQ (reference sequence). This CDR3 is 14 amino acids long. Trimming removed 7 bases from V and 0 bases from J; junction bases left unmatched: 1. CDR3 in amino acids: CASNSGGSYNEQFF. CDR3 DNA: TGTGCCAGCAATAGCGGGGGCTCCTACAATGAGCAGTTCTTC.

The chain's CDR3 is CASSFRNSGTGELFF. The CDR3 DNA reads as TGTGCCAGCAGTTTCCGGAACTCAGGCACCGGGGAGCTGTTTTTT. V is TRBV5-4 and J is TRBJ2-2, with unresolved D. Germline values: CDR1 SGHNT, CDR2 YYREEE (reference sequence). V was shortened by 5 bases and J by 4 bases, with 15 bases between the two germline ends. There are 15 residues in the CDR3.

This clone was observed a few times. The V call is TRBV5-1, the J call TRBJ1-1; D is perhaps TRBD1 (5 bases). The CDR3 covers 16 residues. CDR1 is SGHRS, CDR2 YFSETQ, per germline. The V gene lost 1 base and the J gene lost 0 bases, with 13 bases spanning the gap. CDR3: CASSLTAGIVNTEAFF. In DNA, the CDR3 is TGCGCCAGCAGCTTGACTGCAGGGATAGTGAACACTGAAGCTTTCTTT.

The chain carries TRBV13 and TRBJ1-4; 9 bases are a match to TRBD1. The V gene's germline CDR1 is PRHDT and CDR2 FYEKMQ (reference sequence). V dropped 7 bases and J dropped 8; count of bases not matched to a gene: 8. The CDR3 loop spans 14 amino acids. The CDR3 coding sequence is TGTGCCAGCAAGCGGGACAGGGCAGGGGAAAAACTGTTTTTT. This translates into CASKRDRAGEKLFF.

The rearrangement links TRBV7-6 to TRBJ1-5; unclear D gene. The germline V gene encodes CDR1 SGHVS and CDR2 FNYEAQ. The CDR3 sequence is 14 residues long. V dropped 2 bases and J dropped 4 bases, with 9 bases sitting between them. The CDR3 protein is CASSLTFGNQPQHF. CDR3 nucleotides: TGTGCCAGCAGCTTAACCTTCGGGAATCAGCCCCAGCATTTT.

The chain employs TRBV19 and TRBJ1-2; perhaps TRBD1 as D (6 bases). The CDR3 runs to 13 residues. V lost 5 bases and J lost 8, with 15 bases in between. Germline lookup yields CDR1 LNHDA and CDR2 SQIVND (reference sequence). The CDR3 spells CASSVTGIGGYTF. The CDR3 DNA reads TGTGCCAGTAGTGTCACAGGGATTGGAGGCTACACCTTC.

The rearrangement joins TRBV6-6 to TRBJ1-6; TRBD1 matches at 7 bases. The CDR3 loop spans 13 amino acids. After removal of 4 bases from V and 10 bases from J, the junction contained 4 bases not matched to a gene. Germline CDR1 is MNHNY and CDR2 is SVGAGI (reference sequence). CDR3 bases: TGTGCCAGCAGTTCTGACAGGGACTCACCCCTCCACTTT. Its translation is CASSSDRDSPLHF.

The chain carries TRBV9 and TRBJ2-3, with TRBD2 identical over 8 bases. Germline lookup yields CDR1 SGDLS and CDR2 YYNGEE. The CDR3 extends over 14 amino acids. V dropped 4 bases and J dropped 6; count of bases not matched to a gene: 7. The CDR3 region is CASSPAGGWDTQYF. The CDR3 DNA reads as TGTGCCAGCAGCCCTGCGGGGGGTTGGGATACGCAGTATTTT.

The DNA of the CDR3 is TGTGCCATCAGTGAGGGGACTAGCGGGAACAATGAGCAGTTCTTC. This gives the protein CAISEGTSGNNEQFF. This chain links TRBV10-3 with TRBJ2-1, with 13 bases lining up with TRBD2. This CDR3 is 15 amino acids long. Losses at the gene ends were 2 bases for V and 5 bases for J; bases not matched to a gene: 0. The germline V gene encodes CDR1 ENHRY and CDR2 SYGVKD.